This T cell receptor (beta chain) was sequenced in a study of naive and memory T cell subsets. This clonotype was observed many times. Two oligonucleotides, mixed equimolar, formed the beta constant-region primer covering TRBC1 and TRBC2. Four rounds of PCR amplified the ligated cDNA using nested alpha and beta constant-region primers plus SP2. Via MiXCR, TCRdb re-called the UMI-ligation and nested PCR reads, giving one row per CDR3 protein. The sample has around 40,000 distinct CDR3 sequences, roughly 15% seen once. CD8 T cells were positively selected from what remained after CD4 positive selection. Cells stained for CD3, CD4, CD8, CD45RA and CD27 were sorted into four subsets. V dropped 10 bases and J dropped 0 bases, with 13 bases sitting between them. Germline-derived CDR1 and CDR2 are MNHEY and SMNVEV (reference sequence). The length of the CDR3 is 13 residues.

The TCR sequence derives from a human donor in good health. Sequenced material: effector memory CD4+ T cells from blood. Subset described: effector memory, CD45RA- CD27-. This chain joins TRBV27 and TRBJ2-7; no firm D call. Written as DNA, the CDR3 is TGTGCCACCCTGGATGATAACTCCTACGAGCAGTACTTC. Its translation: CATLDDNSYEQYF.